This T cell receptor (beta chain) appears in the sequencing data of a study of blood T cell repertoires in COVID-19. The CDR3 spans 16 residues. CDR1 and CDR2 (germline): ENHRY, SYGVKD. The ends lost 0 bases at V and 9 bases at J; junction bases unmatched: 11. As processed by the authors: Amplifying reference gene primers gave estimates of nucleated cell counts. Measured with immunoSEQ multiplex PCR; TCRdb has only the in-frame clones, and not every one. For V, J and clone size, that table is used; D and trimming come from the DNA. The table includes approximately 250,000 clones, 70% to 90% detected once.

The rearrangement uses TRBV10-3 and TRBJ2-1, with TRBD2 identical over 7 bases. The sequence came from a man aged 55-75 years who had recovered from COVID-19. The specimen was peripheral blood. Here the CDR3 DNA reads TGTGCCATCAGTGAGTCTGGGGGGGGATTAGGGCGTGAGCAGTTCTTC. It specifies CAISESGGGLGREQFF.